The 21 T cell receptor beta chains given below trace back to one sample, sequenced in a study of T cell repertoires in cytomegalovirus infection. A single record per CDR3 protein comes from TCRdb applying MiXCR to the reads. The repertoire holds 270,000 or so distinct CDR3 sequences, with 15% to 20% as singletons. What was sequenced was CD8+ T cells from PBMCs. The origin of the receptors is a human donor in good health (CMV status not recorded). Some clones in this sample may be carry-over from other donors' samples.

There are many counts of this clonotype. This rearrangement joins TRBV7-9 to TRBJ1-5; D is unclear. The CDR3 contains 15 residues. Trimming took 1 base from V and 6 from J, leaving 13 bases between them. The germline V gene encodes CDR1 SEHNR and CDR2 FQNEAQ (reference sequence). The chain's CDR3 is CASSLVLRQAQPQHF. In DNA form, the CDR3 reads TGTGCCAGCAGCTTAGTCTTACGGCAAGCTCAGCCCCAGCATTTT.

The genes are TRBV19 and TRBJ2-2; D unclear. CDR1 and CDR2 from the germline V gene are LNHDA and SQIVND (reference sequence). This CDR3 contains 15 residues. Trimming pared 5 bases from V and 2 bases from J, leaving 12 bases between. The CDR3 DNA reads TGTGCCAGTAGTCTTTGGTCACCAAACACCGGGGAGCTGTTTTTT. Translated, it gives CASSLWSPNTGELFF.

CDR3 sequence: CSVDLTGSDGYTF. The CDR3 DNA is TGCAGCGTTGATCTAACAGGGAGCGATGGCTACACCTTC. The chain employs TRBV29-1 and TRBJ1-2, with D possibly being TRBD1 (6 bases). CDR1 and CDR2 (germline): SQVTM, ANQGSEA. Trimming removed 3 bases at V and 6 bases at J, with 14 bases between. This CDR3 has 13 amino acids.

The V gene is TRBV4-3, the J gene TRBJ1-2, with D possibly being TRBD1 (5 bases). CDR1 is LGHNA and CDR2 is YSLEER in the germline V gene. The CDR3 sequence is 17 residues long. V was cut by 1 base and J by 7 bases, with 22 bases left in between. The CDR3 bases are TGCGCCAGCAGCCAAGTGTCCGGACGACAGTTCGATGGTGGCTACACCTTC. It specifies CASSQVSGRQFDGGYTF.

This clonotype has a handful of counts. The chain joins TRBV7-9 to TRBJ2-1; 7 bases fit TRBD2. In germline, CDR1 is SEHNR, CDR2 FQNEAQ (reference sequence). V shed 7 bases, J shed 0 bases, and the junction held 21 bases outside the gene matches. CDR3 length: 20 residues. CDR3 sequence: CASIQPGPSGRQSSYNEQFF. DNA of the CDR3: TGTGCCAGCATCCAACCAGGGCCTAGCGGCCGACAAAGCTCCTACAATGAGCAGTTCTTC.

This clonotype was observed once. The chain couples TRBV14 to TRBJ2-7, with a possible D match to TRBD2 (6 bases). The ends were cut back, 5 bases at V and 2 bases at J, with 19 bases in the middle. Germline CDR1 reads SGHDN; CDR2 reads FVKESK. This CDR3 has 16 residues. CDR3 protein: CASSSATERVPYEQYF. The DNA for the CDR3 is TGTGCCAGCAGCTCAGCAACCGAGCGGGTACCCTACGAGCAGTACTTC.

The chain couples TRBV2 to TRBJ2-7; the match to TRBD2 covers 8 bases. Germline trimming cut 11 bases from V and 3 bases from J; bases unmatched to any gene: 15. This CDR3 region has 15 residues. CDR1 SNHLY and CDR2 FYNNEI come from the germline V gene. CDR3: CAFDSRTSGLYEQYF. CDR3 bases: TGTGCCTTTGATTCACGTACTAGCGGTCTCTACGAGCAGTACTTC.

This clonotype was recorded many times. The J gene is TRBJ2-1, the V gene TRBV7-9; 10 nucleotides align to TRBD2. Germline-derived CDR1 and CDR2 are SEHNR and FQNEAQ (reference sequence). The J segment lost 0 bases and the V segment lost 5 bases, leaving 4 bases of the junction unmatched. The length of the CDR3 is 16 residues. In nucleotides, the CDR3 is TGTGCCAGCAGCGGAGCGGGGGGGTCCTCCTACAATGAGCAGTTCTTC. Translated, it gives CASSGAGGSSYNEQFF.

The sample holds a few counts of this clonotype. J is TRBJ1-1 and V is TRBV12-3 or TRBV12-4; weak D call: TRBD1 (5 bases). Trimming removed 3 bases from V and 1 base from J, with 12 bases in between. The CDR3 consists of 15 residues. The CDR3 loop reads CASSFYRGPNTEAFF. The CDR3 nucleotides are TGTGCCAGCAGTTTTTATAGGGGCCCGAACACTGAAGCTTTCTTT.

This clonotype has at least ten counts. The chain has TRBV12-3 or TRBV12-4 and TRBJ2-7, with a possible D match to TRBD1 (5 bases). The CDR3 has 15 residues. Trimming stripped 3 bases from V and 2 bases from J, with 14 bases between. In DNA form, the CDR3 reads TGTGCCAGCAGTTTTTTGGGGCCACCACCCTACGAGCAGTACTTC. The encoded protein is CASSFLGPPPYEQYF.

CDR3 nucleotide sequence: TGTGCTAGTGGCTTAGCGGGGGGGTGGGAAGAGCAGTTCTTC. Protein sequence: CASGLAGGWEEQFF. The gene calls are TRBV12-5 and TRBJ2-1; 11 bases match TRBD2. This CDR3 region has 14 residues. Germline V CDR1 and CDR2: LGHNT, FRNRAP. Germline trimming cut 6 bases from V and 10 bases from J; bases unmatched to any gene: 8. Looking up the rest from reference TRBV12-5 and TRBJ2-1 gives the full variable domain: DARVTQTPRHKVTEMGQEVTMRCQPILGHNTVFWYRQTMMQGLELLAYFRNRAPLDDSGMPKDRFSAEMPDATLATLKIQPSEPRDSAVYFCASGLAGGWEEQFFGPGTRLTVL.

The CDR3 DNA is TGTGCCAGCAGCGTAGGTGGCGGCTCCTACAATGAGCAGTTCTTC. Amino acids: CASSVGGGSYNEQFF. The rearrangement links TRBV9 to TRBJ2-1; unclear D gene. Germline loops: CDR1 SGDLS, CDR2 YYNGEE. The CDR3 consists of 15 residues. Trimming left V 0 bases short and J 0 bases short, with 7 bases between.

V and J are TRBV7-9 and TRBJ1-6; possibly TRBD1 for D (6 bases). This CDR3 has 15 amino acids. Germline V gene sequence: CDR1 SEHNR, CDR2 FQNEAQ (reference sequence). V was clipped by 2 bases and J by 4 bases, with 9 bases between them. The CDR3 sequence is CASSLQGRYNSPLHF. The CDR3 DNA reads TGTGCCAGCAGCTTACAGGGGAGGTATAATTCACCCCTCCACTTT.

This chain uses TRBV5-1 with TRBJ1-2, with TRBD1 matching 11 bases. V lost 4 bases to trimming and J lost 5 bases; unmatched junction nucleotides: 7. Germline V gene sequence: CDR1 SGHRS, CDR2 YFSETQ. There are 15 residues in the CDR3. In DNA, the CDR3 is TGCGCCAGCAGCGCAACCGGGACAGGGGGATATGGCTACACCTTC. This sequence encodes CASSATGTGGYGYTF.

Note on this clonotype: With a much larger clone just one base away, this may be a read error. The chain is built from TRBV7-2 and TRBJ1-2; no reliable D call. Germline V gives CDR1 SGHTA, CDR2 FQGNSA. The CDR3 covers 14 residues. The CDR3 protein is CANSLSLRGYGYTF. In nucleotides, the CDR3 is TGTGCCAACAGCCTTAGCCTTCGGGGTTATGGCTACACCTTC.

Of note for this clonotype: A junction boundary mismatches the germline segment, possibly from a read error. CDR3 residues: CASSQGLRDREVYGYTF. CDR3 nucleotide sequence: TGCGCCAGCAGTCAAGGTCTTCGGGACAGAGAGGTCTATGGCTACACCTTC. The chain employs TRBV4-1 and TRBJ1-2; TRBD1 agrees at 7 bases. CDR1 and CDR2 (germline): MGHRA, YSYEKL. The CDR3 consists of 17 residues.

This clonotype was recorded at least ten times. V usage is TRBV7-9 and J usage is TRBJ2-3, with TRBD2 identical over 13 bases. The CDR3 consists of 16 residues. The germline gives CDR1 SEHNR, CDR2 FQNEAQ (reference sequence). V shed 3 bases and J 2 bases; nucleotides not matched to a gene: 2. CDR3 loop: CASSLGLAGFTDTQYF. The CDR3, as DNA: TGTGCCAGCAGCTTGGGACTAGCGGGATTCACAGATACGCAGTATTTT.

This clonotype was detected ten times or more. This chain joins TRBV11-2 and TRBJ2-2, with D hard to call. The CDR3 consists of 14 residues. V was clipped by 3 bases and J by 6 bases, with 11 bases between them. Germline loops: CDR1 SGHAT, CDR2 FQNNGV. For the CDR3, the DNA is TGTGCCAGCAGCTTTTTCCAGTTGGCCGGGGAGCTGTTTTTT. It yields the protein CASSFFQLAGELFF.

This clonotype came up many times. The DNA of the CDR3 is TGCAGTGCTAGAGAAAGGGGGGAAAGAGGCTACACCTTC. This gives the protein CSARERGERGYTF. The chain uses TRBV20-1 and TRBJ1-2; possibly TRBD1 for D (6 bases). Trimming stripped 0 bases from V and 8 bases from J, with 13 bases between. This CDR3 spans 13 amino acids. Germline V CDR1 and CDR2: DFQATT, SNEGSKA (reference sequence).

This clonotype has a count of ten or more. The gene calls are TRBV27 and TRBJ2-7, with TRBD1 matching 7 bases. Germline V gives CDR1 MNHEY, CDR2 SMNVEV (reference sequence). This CDR3 comprises 15 residues. The V and J ends lost 8 bases and 1 base, in that order; junction bases with no gene match: 11. The chain's CDR3 is CASAVGGTASYEQYF. CDR3 nucleotides: TGTGCCAGCGCCGTGGGTGGGACAGCATCCTACGAGCAGTACTTC.

This clonotype was detected ten times or more. This sequence joins TRBV12-3 or TRBV12-4 and TRBJ1-4; D is unclear. The germline V and J ends were trimmed by 9 bases and 7 bases, with 18 bases remaining between them. The CDR3 has 14 residues. The CDR3 here is CASSISRVAEKLFF. The DNA of the CDR3 is TGTGCCAGTTCGATCTCGAGAGTTGCTGAAAAACTGTTTTTT.